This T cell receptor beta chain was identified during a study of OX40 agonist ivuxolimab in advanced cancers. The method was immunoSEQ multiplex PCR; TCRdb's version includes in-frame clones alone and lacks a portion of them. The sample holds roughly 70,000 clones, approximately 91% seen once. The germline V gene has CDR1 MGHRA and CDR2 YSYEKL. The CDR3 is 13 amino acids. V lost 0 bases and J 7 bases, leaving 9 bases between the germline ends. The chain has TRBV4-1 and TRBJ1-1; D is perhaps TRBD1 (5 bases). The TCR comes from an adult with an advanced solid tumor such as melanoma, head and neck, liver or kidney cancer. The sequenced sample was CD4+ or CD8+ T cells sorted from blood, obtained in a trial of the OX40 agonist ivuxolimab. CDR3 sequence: CASSQDRRGEAFF. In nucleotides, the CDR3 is TGCGCCAGCAGCCAAGATCGAAGGGGTGAAGCTTTCTTT.